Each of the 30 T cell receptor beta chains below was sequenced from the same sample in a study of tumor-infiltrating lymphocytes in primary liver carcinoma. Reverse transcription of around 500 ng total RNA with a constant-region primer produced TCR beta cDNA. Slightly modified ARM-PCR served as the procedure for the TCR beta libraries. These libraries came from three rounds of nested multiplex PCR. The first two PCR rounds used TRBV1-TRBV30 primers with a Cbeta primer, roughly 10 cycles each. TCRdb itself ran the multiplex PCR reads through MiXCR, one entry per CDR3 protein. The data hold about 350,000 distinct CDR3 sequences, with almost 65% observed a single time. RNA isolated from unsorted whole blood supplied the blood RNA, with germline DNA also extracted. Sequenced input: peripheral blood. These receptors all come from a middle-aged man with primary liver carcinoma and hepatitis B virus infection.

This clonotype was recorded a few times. CDR3 amino acids: CASGRQGYGNTIYF. CDR3 sequence (DNA): TGTGCCAGCGGAAGACAGGGGTACGGAAACACCATATATTTT. The chain employs TRBV6-5 and TRBJ1-3, with TRBD1 identical over 8 bases. CDR1 and CDR2 (germline): MNHEY, SVGAGI. The CDR3 is made up of 14 amino acids. V lost 8 bases, J lost 4 bases, and 7 bases stayed unmatched.

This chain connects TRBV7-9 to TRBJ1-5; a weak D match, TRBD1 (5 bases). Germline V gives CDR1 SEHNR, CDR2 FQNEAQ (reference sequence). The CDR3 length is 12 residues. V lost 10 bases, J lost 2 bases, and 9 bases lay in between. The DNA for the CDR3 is TGTGCCACCGAACAGGGCAATCAGCCCCAGCATTTT. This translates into CATEQGNQPQHF. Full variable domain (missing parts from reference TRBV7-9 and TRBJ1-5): DTGVSQNPRHKITKRGQNVTFRCDPISEHNRLYWYRQTLGQGPEFLTYFQNEAQLEKSRLLSDRFSAERPKGSFSTLEIQRTEQGDSAMYLCATEQGNQPQHFGDGTRLSIL.

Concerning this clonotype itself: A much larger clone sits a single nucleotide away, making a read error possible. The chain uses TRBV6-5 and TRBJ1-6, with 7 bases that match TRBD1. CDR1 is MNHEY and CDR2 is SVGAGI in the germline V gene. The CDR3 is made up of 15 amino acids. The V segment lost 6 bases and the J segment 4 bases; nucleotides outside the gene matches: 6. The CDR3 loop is CASSHETGYNSPLHF. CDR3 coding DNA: TGTGCCAGCAGCCATGAGACAGGGTATAATTCACCCCTCCACTTT.

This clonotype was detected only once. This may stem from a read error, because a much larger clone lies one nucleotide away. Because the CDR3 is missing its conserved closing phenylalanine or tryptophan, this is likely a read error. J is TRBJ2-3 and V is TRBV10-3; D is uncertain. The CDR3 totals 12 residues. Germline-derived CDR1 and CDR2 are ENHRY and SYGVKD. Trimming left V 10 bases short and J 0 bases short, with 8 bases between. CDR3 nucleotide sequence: TGTGCCACCGGTGACAGCACAGATACGCAGTATCTT. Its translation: CATGDSTDTQYL.

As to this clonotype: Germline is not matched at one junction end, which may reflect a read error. The CDR3, as DNA: TGTGCCAGCAGTTGGGCTCCGGGAGAGCACTCCAACGAGCAGTACTTC. Its translation: CASSWAPGEHSNEQYF. The chain joins TRBV12-3 or TRBV12-4 to TRBJ2-7, with D possibly matching TRBD2 (6 bases). CDR3 length: 16 residues.

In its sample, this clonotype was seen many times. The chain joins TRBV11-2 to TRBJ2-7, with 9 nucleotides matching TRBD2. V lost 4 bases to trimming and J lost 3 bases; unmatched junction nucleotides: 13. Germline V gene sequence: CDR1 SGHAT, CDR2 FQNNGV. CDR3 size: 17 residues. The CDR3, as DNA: TGTGCCAGCAGCTGGGACAGACCCGGACTAGCGCACTACGAGCAGTACTTC. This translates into CASSWDRPGLAHYEQYF.

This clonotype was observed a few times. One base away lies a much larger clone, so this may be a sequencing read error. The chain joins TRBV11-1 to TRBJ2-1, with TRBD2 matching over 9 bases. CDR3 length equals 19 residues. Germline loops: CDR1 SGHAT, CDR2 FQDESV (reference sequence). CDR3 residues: CVSSLGGFSGSVMVDEQFF. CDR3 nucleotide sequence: TGTGTCAGCAGCTTAGGGGGGTTTAGCGGGAGTGTCATGGTTGATGAGCAGTTCTTC. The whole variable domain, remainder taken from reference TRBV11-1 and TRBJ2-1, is EAEVAQSPRYKITEKSQAVAFWCDPISGHATLYWYRQILGQGPELLVQFQDESVVDDSQLPKDRFSAERLKGVDSTLKIQPAELGDSAMYLCVSSLGGFSGSVMVDEQFFGPGTRLTVL.

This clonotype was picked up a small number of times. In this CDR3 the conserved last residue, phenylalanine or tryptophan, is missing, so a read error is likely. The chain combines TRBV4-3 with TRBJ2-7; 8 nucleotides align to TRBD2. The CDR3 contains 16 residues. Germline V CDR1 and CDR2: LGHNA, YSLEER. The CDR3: CASSQVTAGASSEQYS. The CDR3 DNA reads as TGCGCCAGCAGCCAAGTAACAGCGGGAGCTTCCTCCGAGCAGTACTCC.

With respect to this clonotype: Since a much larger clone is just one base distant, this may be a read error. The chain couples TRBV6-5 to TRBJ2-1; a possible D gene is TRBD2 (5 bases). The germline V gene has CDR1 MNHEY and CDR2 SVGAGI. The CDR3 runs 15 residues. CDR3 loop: CASRSGLADNNEHFF. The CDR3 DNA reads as TGTGCCAGCAGGAGCGGACTGGCGGATAACAATGAGCACTTCTTC.

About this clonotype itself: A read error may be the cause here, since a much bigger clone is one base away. CDR3 sequence (DNA): TGTGCCAGCAGTACCGGGGCAGGAAGTGAAAAACTGTTTTTT. It yields the protein CASSTGAGSEKLFF. The J gene is TRBJ1-4, the V gene TRBV12-3 or TRBV12-4; the D gene is possibly TRBD1 (5 bases). The CDR3 runs to 14 residues. Trimming removed 5 bases at V and 7 bases at J, with 14 bases between.

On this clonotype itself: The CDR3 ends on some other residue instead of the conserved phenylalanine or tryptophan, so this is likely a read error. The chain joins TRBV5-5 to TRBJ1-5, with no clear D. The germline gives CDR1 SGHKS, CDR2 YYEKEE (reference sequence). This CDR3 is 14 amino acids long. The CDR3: CASGFRPSNQPQHV. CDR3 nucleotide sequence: TGTGCCAGCGGCTTTAGGCCCAGCAATCAGCCCCAGCATGTT.

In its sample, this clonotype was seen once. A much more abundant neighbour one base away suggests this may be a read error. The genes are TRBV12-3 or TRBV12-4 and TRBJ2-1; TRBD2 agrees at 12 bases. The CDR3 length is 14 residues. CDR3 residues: CASSRTSGGNEQIF. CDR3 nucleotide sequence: TGTGCCAGCAGCCGCACTAGCGGGGGGAATGAGCAGATCTTC.

The CDR3 nucleotides read TGTGCCAGCAGTTTATTCCGGGGGAATACTGAAGCTTTCTTT. It yields the protein CASSLFRGNTEAFF. The chain combines TRBV12-3 or TRBV12-4 with TRBJ1-1; a weak D match, TRBD1 (5 bases). Between the trimmed V and J ends, which lost 2 bases and 5 bases, there was a span of 12 bases. This CDR3 comprises 14 residues.

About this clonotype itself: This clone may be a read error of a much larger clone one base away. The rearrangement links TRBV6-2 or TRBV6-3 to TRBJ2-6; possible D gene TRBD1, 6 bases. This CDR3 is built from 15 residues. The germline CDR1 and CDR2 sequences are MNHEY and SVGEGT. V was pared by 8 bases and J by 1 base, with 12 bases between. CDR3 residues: CASGPRGSGANVLTF. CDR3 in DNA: TGTGCCAGCGGGCCCAGGGGATCTGGGGCCAACGTCCTGACTTTC.

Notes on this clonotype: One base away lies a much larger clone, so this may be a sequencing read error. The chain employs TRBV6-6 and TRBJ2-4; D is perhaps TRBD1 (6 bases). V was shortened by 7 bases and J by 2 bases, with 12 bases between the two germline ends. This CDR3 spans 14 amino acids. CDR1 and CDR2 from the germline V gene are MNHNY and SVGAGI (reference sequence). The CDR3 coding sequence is TGTGCCAGCAAAAGGGACATATCCAAAAACATTCAGTACTTC. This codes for CASKRDISKNIQYF.

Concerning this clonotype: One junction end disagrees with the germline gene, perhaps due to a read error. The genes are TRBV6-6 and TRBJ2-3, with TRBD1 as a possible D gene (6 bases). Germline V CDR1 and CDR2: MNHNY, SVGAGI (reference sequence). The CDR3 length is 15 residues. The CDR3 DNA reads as TGTGTCAGCAGTTACCGACAGGATGTTGCAGATATGCAGTATTTT. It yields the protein CVSSYRQDVADMQYF.

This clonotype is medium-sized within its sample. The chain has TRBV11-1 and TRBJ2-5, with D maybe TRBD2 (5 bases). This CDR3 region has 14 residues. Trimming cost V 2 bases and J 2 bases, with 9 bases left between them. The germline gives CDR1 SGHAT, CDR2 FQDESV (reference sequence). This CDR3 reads CASSLMGVQETQYF. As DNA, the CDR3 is TGTGCCAGCAGCTTAATGGGAGTTCAAGAGACCCAGTACTTC.

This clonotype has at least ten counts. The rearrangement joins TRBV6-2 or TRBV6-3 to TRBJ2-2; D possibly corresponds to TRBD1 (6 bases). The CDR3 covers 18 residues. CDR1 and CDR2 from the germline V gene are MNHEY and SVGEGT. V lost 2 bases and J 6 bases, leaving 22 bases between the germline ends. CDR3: CASSYPKGERRSPGELFF. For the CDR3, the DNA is TGTGCCAGCAGTTACCCCAAGGGGGAGCGGAGGAGCCCCGGGGAGCTGTTTTTT.

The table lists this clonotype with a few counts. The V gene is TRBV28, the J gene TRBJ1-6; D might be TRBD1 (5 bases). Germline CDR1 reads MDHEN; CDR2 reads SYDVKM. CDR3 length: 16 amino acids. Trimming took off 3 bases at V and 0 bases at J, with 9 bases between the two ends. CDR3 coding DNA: TGTGCCAGCAGTTTCGCAGGGAGCTCCTATAATTCACCCCTCCACTTT. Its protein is CASSFAGSSYNSPLHF.

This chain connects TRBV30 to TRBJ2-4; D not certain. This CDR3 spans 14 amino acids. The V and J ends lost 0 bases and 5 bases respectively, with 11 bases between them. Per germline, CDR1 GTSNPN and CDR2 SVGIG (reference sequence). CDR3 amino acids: CAWSVYSGENIQYF. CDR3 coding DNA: TGTGCCTGGAGTGTTTACAGTGGGGAAAACATTCAGTACTTC.

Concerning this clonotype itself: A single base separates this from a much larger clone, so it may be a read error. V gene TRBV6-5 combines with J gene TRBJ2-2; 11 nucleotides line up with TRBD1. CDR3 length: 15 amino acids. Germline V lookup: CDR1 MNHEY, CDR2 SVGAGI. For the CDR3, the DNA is TGTGCCAGCAAAACGGACAGGGGGCCTTCCGGGGAGCTGGTTTTT. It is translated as CASKTDRGPSGELVF.

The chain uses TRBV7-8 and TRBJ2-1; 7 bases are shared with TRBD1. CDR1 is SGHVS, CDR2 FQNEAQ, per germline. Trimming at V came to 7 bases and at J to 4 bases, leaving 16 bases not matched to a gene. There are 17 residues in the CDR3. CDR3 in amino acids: CASNFLTTGILYNEQFF. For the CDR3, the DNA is TGTGCCAGCAACTTCTTGACGACAGGGATCTTGTACAATGAGCAGTTCTTC.

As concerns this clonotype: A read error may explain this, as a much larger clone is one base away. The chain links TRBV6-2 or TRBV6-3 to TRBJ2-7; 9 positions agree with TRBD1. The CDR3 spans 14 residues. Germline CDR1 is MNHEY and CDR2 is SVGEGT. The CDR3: CAGSYGTGLYEQYF. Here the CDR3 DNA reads TGTGCCGGCAGTTACGGGACAGGGCTCTACGAGCAGTACTTC.

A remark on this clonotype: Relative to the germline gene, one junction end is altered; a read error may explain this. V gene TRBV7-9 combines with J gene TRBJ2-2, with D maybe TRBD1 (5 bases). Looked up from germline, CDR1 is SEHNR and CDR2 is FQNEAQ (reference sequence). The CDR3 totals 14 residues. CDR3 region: CGSSFKGRGGELFF. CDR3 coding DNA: TGTGGCAGCAGCTTCAAGGGGCGCGGCGGGGAGCTGTTTTTT.

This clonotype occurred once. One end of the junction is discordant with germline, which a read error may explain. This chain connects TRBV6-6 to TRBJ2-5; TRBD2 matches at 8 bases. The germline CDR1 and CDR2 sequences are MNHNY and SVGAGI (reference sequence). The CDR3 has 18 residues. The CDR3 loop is CVAQPSWREALTRESQYF. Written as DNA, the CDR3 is TGTGTCGCCCAGCCCTCTTGGCGGGAGGCCCTGACGCGAGAGAGCCAGTACTTC.

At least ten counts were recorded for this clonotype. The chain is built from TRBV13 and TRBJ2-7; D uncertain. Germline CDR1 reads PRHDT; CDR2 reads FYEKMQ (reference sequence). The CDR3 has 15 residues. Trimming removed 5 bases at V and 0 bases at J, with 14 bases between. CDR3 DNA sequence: TGTGCCAGCAGCGATGCCGGGCTGAGCTCCTACGAGCAGTACTTC. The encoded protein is CASSDAGLSSYEQYF.

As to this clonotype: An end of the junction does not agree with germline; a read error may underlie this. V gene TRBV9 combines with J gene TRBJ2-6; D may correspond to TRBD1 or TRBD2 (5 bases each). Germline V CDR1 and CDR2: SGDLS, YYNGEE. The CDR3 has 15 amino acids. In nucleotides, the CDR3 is TGTGCCAGCAGCACCGGGACGTTAGGGGCCAACGCCCTGACTTTC. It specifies CASSTGTLGANALTF.

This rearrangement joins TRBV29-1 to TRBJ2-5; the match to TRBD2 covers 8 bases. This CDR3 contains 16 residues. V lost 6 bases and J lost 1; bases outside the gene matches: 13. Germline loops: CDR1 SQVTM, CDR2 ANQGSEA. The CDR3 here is CSVASSLAVAQETQYF. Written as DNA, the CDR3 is TGCAGCGTCGCCTCCTCACTAGCGGTGGCCCAAGAGACCCAGTACTTC.

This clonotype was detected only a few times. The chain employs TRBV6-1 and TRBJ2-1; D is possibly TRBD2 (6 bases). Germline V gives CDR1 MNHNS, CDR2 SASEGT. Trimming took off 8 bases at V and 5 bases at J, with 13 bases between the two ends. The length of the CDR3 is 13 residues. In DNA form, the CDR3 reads TGTGCCAGCGGATTTGGAGGGGACAATGAGCAGTTCTTC. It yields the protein CASGFGGDNEQFF.

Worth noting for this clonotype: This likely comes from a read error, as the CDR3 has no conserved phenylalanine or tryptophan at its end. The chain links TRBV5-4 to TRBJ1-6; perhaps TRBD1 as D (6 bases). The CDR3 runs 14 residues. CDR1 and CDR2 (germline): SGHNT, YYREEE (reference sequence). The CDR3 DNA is TGTGCCAGCAGCCAGGACAGAGGAAATTCACTCCTCCACTTA. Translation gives CASSQDRGNSLLHL.